The text below deals with one T cell receptor (beta chain). The antigen is undetermined. At one end, the junction sequence differs from germline, possibly due to a read error. These data come from a study of T cell repertoires in cytomegalovirus infection. The overall study: Both recently identified HLA-C-restricted and well-studied HLA-B-restricted CMV epitopes were used in the study. It was the public TCR beta signatures that indicated both CMV infection and matching HLA type.

Overall study results and limits: There were HLA-C-restricted CMV-specific TCR beta clonotypes dominating the ex vivo response.

The CDR3 spans 12 residues. Germline loops: CDR1 LNHNV, CDR2 YYDKDF (reference sequence). Each CDR3 protein gets one entry after TCRdb re-called the reads with MiXCR. The sample lists a few hundred thousand distinct CDR3 sequences, over 35% seen once, with 48% in the top ten. The material was cultured PBMCs, obtained from culture after CMV antigen stimulation. This TCR derives from a human donor in good health (CMV status not recorded). Some clones in this sample may be carry-over from other donors' samples. The chain is built from TRBV15 and TRBJ2-1; 8 bases map to TRBD2. CDR3 loop: CATSRVAGTRIF. The CDR3 DNA reads TGTGCCACCAGCAGAGTGGCCGGGACTAGGATTTTC.